Described below is a single T cell receptor (beta chain) sequence and its context. Its antigen remains unidentified. V lost 2 bases and J lost 3; bases outside the gene matches: 13. Germline values: CDR1 LGHNA, CDR2 YNFKEQ. The CDR3 is 18 residues long. TCRdb's copy holds only in-frame clones and misses some; the assay was immunoSEQ multiplex PCR. The sample includes 150,000 to 200,000 clones, more than 85% seen only once; the top ten take 1.5% to 2%. This sample is drawn from a study of T cell responses to AZD1222 COVID-19 vaccine. Notes on the study in general: The breadth and depth of Spike-specific TCRs increased once two AZD1222 doses had been given.

The sample consisted of peripheral blood, taken 28 days after the second AZD1222 dose. The chain links TRBV4-2 to TRBJ2-3; TRBD2 aligns across 8 bases. This receptor was identified in an adult who received the AZD1222 COVID-19 vaccine. The CDR3 spells CASSQLPQREMGTDTQYF. The DNA of the CDR3 is TGTGCCAGCAGCCAACTCCCTCAGCGGGAGATGGGTACAGATACGCAGTATTTT.